This T cell receptor beta chain was sequenced in a study of cytomegalovirus exposure and HLA in healthy donors. Looked up from germline, CDR1 is LNHDA and CDR2 is SQIVND (reference sequence). V gave up 3 bases and J gave up 1 base, with 15 bases separating them. This CDR3 region has 16 residues. PCR involved 60 Vbeta and 13 Jbeta primers. The method was immunoSEQ multiplex PCR; TCRdb's version includes in-frame clones alone and lacks a portion of them. The sample includes approximately 100,000 clones, approximately 68% seen only once; the top ten take approximately 4.8%. This TCR derives from a woman aged 18-29 years in good health and CMV-seropositive. The sequenced sample was PBMCs. The chain joins TRBV19 to TRBJ1-1; maybe TRBD1 (5 bases). CDR3 residues: CASSMQGLGANTEAFF. The CDR3 coding sequence is TGTGCCAGTAGTATGCAGGGCCTAGGGGCGAACACTGAAGCTTTCTTT.